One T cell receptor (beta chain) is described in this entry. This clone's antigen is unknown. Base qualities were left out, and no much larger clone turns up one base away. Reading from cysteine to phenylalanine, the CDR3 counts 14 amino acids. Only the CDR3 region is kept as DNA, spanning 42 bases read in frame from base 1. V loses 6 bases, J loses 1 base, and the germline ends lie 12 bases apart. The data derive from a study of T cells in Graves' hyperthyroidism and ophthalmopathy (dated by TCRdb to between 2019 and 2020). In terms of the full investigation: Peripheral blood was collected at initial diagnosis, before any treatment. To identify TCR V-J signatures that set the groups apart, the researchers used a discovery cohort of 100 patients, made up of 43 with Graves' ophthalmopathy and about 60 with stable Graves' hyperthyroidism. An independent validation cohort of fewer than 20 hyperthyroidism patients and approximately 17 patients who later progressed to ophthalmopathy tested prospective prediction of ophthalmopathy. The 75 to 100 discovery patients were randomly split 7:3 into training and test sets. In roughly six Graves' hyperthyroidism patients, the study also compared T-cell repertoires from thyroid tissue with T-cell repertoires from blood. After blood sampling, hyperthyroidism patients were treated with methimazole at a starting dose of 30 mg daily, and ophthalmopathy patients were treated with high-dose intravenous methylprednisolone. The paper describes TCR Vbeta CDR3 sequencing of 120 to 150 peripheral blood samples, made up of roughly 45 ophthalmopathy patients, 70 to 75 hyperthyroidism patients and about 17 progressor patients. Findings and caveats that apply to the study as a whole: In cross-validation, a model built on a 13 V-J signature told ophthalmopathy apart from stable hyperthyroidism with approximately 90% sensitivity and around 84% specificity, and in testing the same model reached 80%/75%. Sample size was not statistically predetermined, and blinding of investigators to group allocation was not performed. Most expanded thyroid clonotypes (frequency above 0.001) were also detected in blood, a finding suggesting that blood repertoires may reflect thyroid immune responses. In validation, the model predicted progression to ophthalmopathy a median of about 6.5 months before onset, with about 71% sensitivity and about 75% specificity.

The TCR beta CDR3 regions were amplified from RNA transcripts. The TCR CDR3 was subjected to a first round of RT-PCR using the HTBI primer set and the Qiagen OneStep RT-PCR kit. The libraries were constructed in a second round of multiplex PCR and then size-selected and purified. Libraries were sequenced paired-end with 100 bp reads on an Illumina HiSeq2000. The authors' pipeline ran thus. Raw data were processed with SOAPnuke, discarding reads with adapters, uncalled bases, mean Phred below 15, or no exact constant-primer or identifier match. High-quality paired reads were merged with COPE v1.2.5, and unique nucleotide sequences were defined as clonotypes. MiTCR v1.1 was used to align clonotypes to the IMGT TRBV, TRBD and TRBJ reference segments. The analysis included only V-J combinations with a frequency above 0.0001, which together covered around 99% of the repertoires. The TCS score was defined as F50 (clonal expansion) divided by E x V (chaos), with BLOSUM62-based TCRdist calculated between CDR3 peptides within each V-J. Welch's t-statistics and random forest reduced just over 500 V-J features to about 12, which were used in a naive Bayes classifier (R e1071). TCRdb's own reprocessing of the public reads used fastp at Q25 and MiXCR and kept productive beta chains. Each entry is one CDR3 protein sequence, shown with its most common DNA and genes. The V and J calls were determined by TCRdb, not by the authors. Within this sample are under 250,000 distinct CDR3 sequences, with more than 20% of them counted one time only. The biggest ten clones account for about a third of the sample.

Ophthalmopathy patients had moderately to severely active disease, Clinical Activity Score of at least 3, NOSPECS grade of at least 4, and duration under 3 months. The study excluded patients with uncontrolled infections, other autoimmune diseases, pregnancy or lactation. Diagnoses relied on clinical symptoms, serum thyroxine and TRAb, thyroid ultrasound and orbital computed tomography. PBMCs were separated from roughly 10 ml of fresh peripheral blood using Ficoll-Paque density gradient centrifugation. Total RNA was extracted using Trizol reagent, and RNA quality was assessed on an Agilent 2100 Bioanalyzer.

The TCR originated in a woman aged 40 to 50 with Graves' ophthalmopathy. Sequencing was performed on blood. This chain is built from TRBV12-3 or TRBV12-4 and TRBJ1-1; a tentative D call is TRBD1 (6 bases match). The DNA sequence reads TGTGCCAGCAGCGTTGGACAGCCGAACACTGAAGCTTTCTTT. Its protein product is CASSVGQPNTEAFF.